This is a list of T cell receptor beta chains from one sample in a study of T-cell memory formation after mild COVID-19. TCRdb re-called the 5' RACE reads through MiXCR, storing one row per CDR3 protein. The repertoire consists of some 290,000 distinct CDR3 sequences, with around 15% occurring once and the leading ten covering 20% to 25%. The sequencing input was PBMCs or a T cell subset sorted from them (not recorded which). These receptor sequences come from a man between 18 and 35 years old who had mild COVID-19 (a few samples of this study predate the infection). Cell type and time point are not known. The CDR3 runs from the conserved cysteine through the conserved F or W. The D gene is left open where the match is weak. Where a row states a size, it is once, few, many or the class of an expanded clone; other rows omit it.

TRBD1 | TRBJ1-5 | few | TRBV9 | TGTGCCAGCAGCGTAGAGGCGACAGGGTATCAGCCCCAGCATTTT | CASSVEATGYQPQHF
TRBD2 | TRBJ2-2 | . | TRBV20-1 | TGCAGTGCTAGACAGAGGCGGGGGGTGAACACCGGGGAGCTGTTTTTT | CSARQRRGVNTGELFF
. | TRBJ2-3 | . | TRBV7-2 | TGTGCCAGCAGCCGACGCGAGGGAGATACGCAGTATTTT | CASSRREGDTQYF
TRBD1 | TRBJ2-2 | . | TRBV20-1 | TGCAGTGCTACAACAGGGGCCTCTACCGGGGAGCTGTTTTTT | CSATTGASTGELFF
TRBD2 | TRBJ2-3 | . | TRBV27 | TGTGCCAGCAGTCTAGTCCCGGGACTAGCGGGGGGCCCCCCAGATACGCAGTATTTT | CASSLVPGLAGGPPDTQYF
TRBD2 | TRBJ2-5 | . | TRBV5-1 | TGCGCCAGCAGCTTGGTACCTAGCGGTCCGGGGGGGACCCAGTACTTC | CASSLVPSGPGGTQYF
. | TRBJ2-3 | few | TRBV20-1 | TGCAGTGCTAGGAGGGCAGGGGGCACAGATACGCAGTATTTT | CSARRAGGTDTQYF
TRBD2 | TRBJ2-5 | few | TRBV7-9 | TGTGCCAGCAGCACTCATAGCGGGAACCAAGAGACCCAGTACTTC | CASSTHSGNQETQYF
TRBD1 | TRBJ1-1 | few | TRBV7-2 | TGTGCCAGCAGCTTACCGACAGGGTCTCTGATCTTT | CASSLPTGSLIF
. | TRBJ2-3 | few | TRBV5-1 | TGCGCCAGCAGCTTCGGTAGCGGAGAGACAGATACGCAGTATTTT | CASSFGSGETDTQYF
. | TRBJ2-2 | . | TRBV5-1 | TGCGCCAGCAGCTTCGGACAGACCACCGGGGAGCTGTTTTTT | CASSFGQTTGELFF
. | TRBJ2-1 | few | TRBV7-9 | TGTGCCAGCAGCTCGTATCTCAACTATGAGCAGTTCTTC | CASSSYLNYEQFF
. | TRBJ2-5 | few | TRBV5-1 | TGCGCCAGCAGCCCAGGGACGGGACTCCAAGAGACCCAGTACTTC | CASSPGTGLQETQYF